This TCR beta chain was recovered during a study of post-analysis software for immune sequencing data. Findings and limits, study-wide: TRBV5-6, TRBV5-1 and TRBV20-1 belonged to a set of roughly 5 TRBV segments that were more frequent in patients than controls.

The TCR beta cDNA libraries contained unique molecular identifiers. cDNA molecules numbering about 470,000 came from roughly 0.93 to 9.6 million T cells. MiXCR, applied by TCRdb to the PCR reads, yields one record per CDR3 protein. The top ten clones hold approximately 6% of a sample with around 500,000 distinct CDR3 sequences, approximately 34% of them seen once. The CDR3 has 14 amino acids. The germline V and J ends were trimmed by 6 bases and 5 bases, with 17 bases remaining between them. Points on this clonotype: Its target is not known.

Sequences were obtained from blood. The clonotype originates from a girl aged 2-17 years with multiple sclerosis. The chain couples TRBV12-3 or TRBV12-4 to TRBJ2-7; D call uncertain. The CDR3 protein is CASSPPDSGHEQYF. The CDR3 bases are TGTGCCAGCAGCCCTCCAGACTCTGGGCACGAGCAGTACTTC.